This T cell receptor beta chain derives from a study of CD8+CD57+ T cells in acquired aplastic anemia. At the level of the study: Yields of DNA that came from sorted CD4+ and CD8+ cells averaged 3.2 ug.

This CDR3 comprises 15 residues. V lost 3 bases to trimming and J lost 10 bases; unmatched junction nucleotides: 15. CDR1 SGHRS and CDR2 YFSETQ come from the germline V gene. Individuals selected for sequencing had exhibited CD8+CD57+ cell expansion on flow cytometry. Every patient was diagnosed with severe acquired aplastic anemia. No therapy had been given to the patients at the time of blood sampling. Profiling that covered TCR beta VDJ and CDR3 relied on genomic DNA as its template. Each CDR3 protein gets one entry after TCRdb re-called the reads with MiXCR. Of 450,000 to 550,000 distinct CDR3 sequences in the sample, roughly a third were seen once.

The specimen sequenced was sorted CD4+, CD8+, or CD8+CD57+ T cells (not recorded which) from PBMCs. The TCR sequence derives from a human donor with aplastic anemia. J is TRBJ2-7 and V is TRBV5-1, with 8 bases identical to TRBD2. CDR3 amino acids: CASSSTGTRTIVQYF. The CDR3 nucleotides are TGCGCCAGCAGCTCTACCGGGACTAGAACGATAGTTCAGTACTTC.